A selection of T cell receptor beta chains follows, all from one sample in a study of CD8+CD57+ T cells in acquired aplastic anemia. TCRdb processed the reads anew with MiXCR; each CDR3 protein has one entry. The table records some 170,000 distinct CDR3 sequences, 65% to 75% of them present only once. Sequencing input: sorted CD4+, CD8+, or CD8+CD57+ T cells (not recorded which) from PBMCs. The receptors come from a human donor with aplastic anemia. CDR3s include the opening cysteine and the closing phenylalanine or tryptophan. D genes are given only for firm matches. Expanded clones get a size class; other rows say once, few or many, or leave the size out.

size | D | J | V | CDR3 | DNA
once | . | TRBJ1-3 | TRBV5-1 | CASSDAGTGNTIYF | TGCGCCAGCAGCGATGCAGGGACTGGAAACACCATATATTTT
. | . | TRBJ1-5 | TRBV19 | CASSIVSLLSNQPQHF | TGTGCCAGTAGTATTGTCAGTCTCCTTAGCAATCAGCCCCAGCATTTT
. | . | TRBJ2-7 | TRBV7-3 | CASSLMRTDLSYEQYF | TGTGCCAGCAGCTTAATGCGGACAGACCTCTCCTACGAGCAGTACTTC
. | . | TRBJ2-2 | TRBV9 | CASSGSNTWIGELFF | TGTGCCAGCAGCGGCAGTAACACGTGGATCGGGGAGCTGTTTTTT
once | . | TRBJ1-4 | TRBV7-6 | CASSLGSIGAGEKLFF | TGTGCCAGCAGCTTAGGGTCCATAGGGGCTGGTGAAAAACTGTTTTTT
. | TRBD1 | TRBJ2-1 | TRBV10-3 | CASSERTGKNEQFF | TGTGCCAGCAGTGAGAGGACAGGGAAAAATGAGCAGTTCTTC
. | . | TRBJ2-3 | TRBV7-6 | CASSPVQQDTQYF | TGTGCCAGCAGCCCCGTACAACAGGATACGCAGTATTTT
. | . | TRBJ2-7 | TRBV29-1 | CSVVPGISYEQYF | TGCAGCGTTGTTCCGGGTATCTCCTACGAGCAGTACTTC
. | TRBD2 | TRBJ2-5 | TRBV19 | CASSIGTSGNRETQYF | TGTGCCAGTAGTATAGGGACTAGCGGAAACAGGGAGACCCAGTACTTC
once | . | TRBJ2-3 | TRBV7-9 | CASSLVASTDTQYF | TGTGCCAGCAGCTTAGTCGCTAGCACAGATACGCAGTATTTT
few | TRBD2 | TRBJ2-3 | TRBV20-1 | CSAQRTGGHTDTQYF | TGCAGTGCTCAACGGACGGGAGGCCACACAGATACGCAGTATTTT
. | . | TRBJ2-6 | TRBV6-5 | CASSSGGGGANVLTF | TGTGCCAGCAGTTCCGGGGGAGGAGGGGCCAACGTCCTGACTTTC
many | . | TRBJ1-5 | TRBV6-5 | CASSLREESQPQHF | TGTGCCAGCAGTCTCCGCGAGGAAAGTCAGCCCCAGCATTTT
. | . | TRBJ2-5 | TRBV12-3/TRBV12-4 | CATMDREEETQYF | TGTGCCACTATGGACAGAGAGGAAGAGACCCAGTACTTC
few | TRBD1 | TRBJ2-7 | TRBV7-2 | CASSIQMAQGAREQYF | TGTGCCAGCAGCATCCAGATGGCCCAGGGGGCGCGGGAGCAGTACTTC
. | . | TRBJ2-7 | TRBV7-2 | CASGLYVGRVYF | TGTGCCAGCGGCTTATACGTGGGCAGAGTATACTTC
. | . | TRBJ2-3 | TRBV10-3 | CAISELQGDTQYF | TGTGCCATCAGTGAGTTACAGGGAGATACGCAGTATTTT
once | . | TRBJ1-2 | TRBV24-1 | CATSDPDPAGGYGYTF | TGTGCCACCAGTGACCCTGACCCTGCGGGGGGGTATGGCTACACCTTC
once | TRBD1 | TRBJ1-1 | TRBV20-1 | CSARAPSDRITWDTEAFF | TGCAGTGCTAGGGCCCCTTCGGACAGGATAACCTGGGACACTGAAGCTTTCTTT
few | TRBD1 | TRBJ1-2 | TRBV10-3 | CAMGTGGGYTF | TGTGCCATGGGGACAGGGGGCGGCTACACCTTC
. | TRBD1 | TRBJ1-2 | TRBV19 | CASSMGTGSNGTF | TGTGCCAGTAGTATGGGGACAGGGTCGAATGGCACCTTC
once | . | TRBJ1-3 | TRBV25-1 | CASSETGTLPTIYF | TGTGCCAGCAGTGAAACCGGGACCCTACCCACCATATATTTT
. | TRBD1 | TRBJ1-5 | TRBV19 | CASTHGQERQPQHF | TGTGCCAGTACCCATGGACAGGAGAGGCAGCCCCAGCATTTT
. | TRBD1 | TRBJ1-4 | TRBV14 | CASSQGTGVEKLFF | TGTGCCAGCAGCCAGGGGACAGGGGTTGAAAAACTGTTTTTT
. | . | TRBJ2-3 | TRBV9 | CASSKQGALPSTDTQYF | TGTGCCAGCAGCAAACAAGGGGCCCTCCCATCCACAGATACGCAGTATTTT
. | . | TRBJ2-5 | TRBV24-1 | CATSDGPGEETQYF | TGTGCCACCAGTGACGGACCCGGAGAGGAGACCCAGTACTTC